The present TCR beta chain was sequenced within a study of post-analysis software for immune sequencing data. For the study at large: In terms of disease course, relapsing-remitting, secondary progressive and progressive-relapsing multiple sclerosis were included. Whole-study findings and limits: Patients showed TRBV5-6, TRBV5-1 and TRBV20-1 among four to six TRBV segments more frequent than in controls.

For this clonotype: The antigen remains unidentified.

Unique molecular identifiers were present in the TCR beta cDNA libraries. There were 1 to 10 million T cells, and roughly 0.5 million cDNA molecules came from them. TCRdb ran MiXCR on the PCR reads and lists one entry per CDR3 protein. The sample comprises under 900,000 distinct CDR3 sequences, approximately 50% of which are singletons, and 4.6% rests with the top ten. The CDR3 has 14 amino acids. The V gene's germline CDR1 is KGHDR and CDR2 SFDVKD. Deletions cut 4 bases from V and 4 bases from J, with 11 bases between. The sequence came from a girl between 5 and 17 years old with multiple sclerosis. The sample comprised blood. The V gene is TRBV24-1, the J gene TRBJ2-3, with D perhaps TRBD2 (6 bases). The CDR3 nucleotides read TGTGCCACCAGTGACCAGGGACTTGCAGATACGCAGTATTTT. Protein sequence: CATSDQGLADTQYF.